The clone carrying this TCR beta chain has a handful of counts. Its target is unknown. One entry per CDR3 protein, called by TCRdb with MiXCR from the RT-PCR reads. The data hold about half a million distinct CDR3 sequences, with around 25% observed a single time. This entry belongs to a study of response to subunit inactivated influenza vaccine. Study-wide results and limits: Each seasonal influenza vaccination, the authors suggested, recruits few new T cells.

The CDR3 runs 16 residues. Trimming removed 3 bases at V and 4 bases at J, with 17 bases between. CDR1 is LNHNV, CDR2 YYDKDF, per germline (reference sequence). The sequence derives from a man aged 45-65 years who received an inactivated influenza vaccine. The chain has TRBV15 and TRBJ2-3, with unresolved D. Here the sequenced sample was CD4+ T cells sorted from PBMCs, taken more than 4 days after vaccination. CDR3 sequence reads: CATSRTRIPVADTQYF. The DNA for the CDR3 is TGTGCCACCAGCAGGACTCGGATCCCCGTGGCAGATACGCAGTATTTT.